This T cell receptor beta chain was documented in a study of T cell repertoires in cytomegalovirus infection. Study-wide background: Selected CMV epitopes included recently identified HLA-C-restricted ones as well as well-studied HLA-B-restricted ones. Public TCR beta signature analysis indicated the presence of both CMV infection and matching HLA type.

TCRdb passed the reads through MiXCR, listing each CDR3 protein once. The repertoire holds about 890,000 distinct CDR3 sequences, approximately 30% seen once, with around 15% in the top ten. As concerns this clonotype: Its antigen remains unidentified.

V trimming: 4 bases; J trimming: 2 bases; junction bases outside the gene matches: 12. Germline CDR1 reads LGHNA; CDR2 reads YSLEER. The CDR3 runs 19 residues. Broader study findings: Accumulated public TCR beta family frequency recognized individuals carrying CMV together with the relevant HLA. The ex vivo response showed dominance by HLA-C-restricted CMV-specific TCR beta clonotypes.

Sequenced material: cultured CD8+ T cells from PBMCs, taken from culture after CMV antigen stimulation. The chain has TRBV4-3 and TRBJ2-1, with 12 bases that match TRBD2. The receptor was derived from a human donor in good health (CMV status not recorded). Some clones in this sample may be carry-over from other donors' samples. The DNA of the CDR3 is TGCGCCAGCAGCCCATCGGGGCTAGCGGGGGGGCTGACCTACAATGAGCAGTTCTTC. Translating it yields CASSPSGLAGGLTYNEQFF.